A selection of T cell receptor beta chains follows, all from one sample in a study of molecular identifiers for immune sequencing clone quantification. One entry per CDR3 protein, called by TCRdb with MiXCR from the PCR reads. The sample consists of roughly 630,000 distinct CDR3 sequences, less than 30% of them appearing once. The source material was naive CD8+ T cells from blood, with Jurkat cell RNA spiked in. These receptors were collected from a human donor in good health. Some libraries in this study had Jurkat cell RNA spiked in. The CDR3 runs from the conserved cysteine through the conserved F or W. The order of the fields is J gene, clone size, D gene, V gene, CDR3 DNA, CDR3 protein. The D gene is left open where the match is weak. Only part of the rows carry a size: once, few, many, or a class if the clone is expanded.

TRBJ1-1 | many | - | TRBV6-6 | TGTGCCAGCAGTTACTCTGGCAGCACTGAAGCTTTCTTT | CASSYSGSTEAFF
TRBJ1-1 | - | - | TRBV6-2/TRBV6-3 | TGTGCCAGCGAAACAAAGAACACTGAAGCTTTCTTT | CASETKNTEAFF
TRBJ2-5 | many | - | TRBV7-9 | TGTGCCAGCAGCTCCGACACCCACCAAGAGACCCAGTACTTC | CASSSDTHQETQYF
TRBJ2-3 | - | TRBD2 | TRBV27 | TGTGCCAGCAGTGCGGGACTAGCGGAGCAGTATTTT | CASSAGLAEQYF
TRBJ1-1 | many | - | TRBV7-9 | TGTGCCAGCAGCTCTCCCTTTAGCACTGAAGCTTTCTTT | CASSSPFSTEAFF
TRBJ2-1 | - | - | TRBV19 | TGTGCCAGTAGTATATCGGACCGGGCCTTCAATGAGCAGTTCTTC | CASSISDRAFNEQFF
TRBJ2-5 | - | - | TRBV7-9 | TGTGCCAGCAGGCACGTCGGACTCTTACAAGAGACCCAGTACTTC | CASRHVGLLQETQYF
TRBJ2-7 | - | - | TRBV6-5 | TGTGCCAGCAGGCAGGGAAACGAGCAGTACTTC | CASRQGNEQYF
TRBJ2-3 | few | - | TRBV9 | TGTGCCAGCAGCGTAGGAGTACAGGGAACAGATACGCAGTATTTT | CASSVGVQGTDTQYF
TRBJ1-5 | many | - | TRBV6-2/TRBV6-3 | TGTGCCAGCAGGGACGGGGGTGATCAGCCCCAGCATTTT | CASRDGGDQPQHF
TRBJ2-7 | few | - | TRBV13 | TGTGCCAGCAGCTTTTGGGGGGCCGGAGGCTACGAGCAGTACTTC | CASSFWGAGGYEQYF
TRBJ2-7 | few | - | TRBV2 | TGTGCCAGCAGTGAGCCCACCTACGAGCAGTACTTC | CASSEPTYEQYF
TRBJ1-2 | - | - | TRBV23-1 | TGCGCCAGCTGTCATAGGCCCTCGCCCTACTATGGCTACACCTTC | CASCHRPSPYYGYTF
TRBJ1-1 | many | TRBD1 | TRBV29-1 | TGCAGCGTTGAAAGGTCGGACAGGGTGACGGAAGCTTTCTTT | CSVERSDRVTEAFF
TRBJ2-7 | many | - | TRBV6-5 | TGTGCCAGCAGTTACACCTCTACAGGGCTGCCCTACGAGCAGTACTTC | CASSYTSTGLPYEQYF
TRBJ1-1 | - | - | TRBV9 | TGTGCCAGCAGCGTCGGACAGTTAGGGAACACTGAAGCTTTCTTT | CASSVGQLGNTEAFF
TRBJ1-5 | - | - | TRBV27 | TGTGCCAGCAGTTTAATATCTGACGGAAATCAGCCCCAGCATTTT | CASSLISDGNQPQHF